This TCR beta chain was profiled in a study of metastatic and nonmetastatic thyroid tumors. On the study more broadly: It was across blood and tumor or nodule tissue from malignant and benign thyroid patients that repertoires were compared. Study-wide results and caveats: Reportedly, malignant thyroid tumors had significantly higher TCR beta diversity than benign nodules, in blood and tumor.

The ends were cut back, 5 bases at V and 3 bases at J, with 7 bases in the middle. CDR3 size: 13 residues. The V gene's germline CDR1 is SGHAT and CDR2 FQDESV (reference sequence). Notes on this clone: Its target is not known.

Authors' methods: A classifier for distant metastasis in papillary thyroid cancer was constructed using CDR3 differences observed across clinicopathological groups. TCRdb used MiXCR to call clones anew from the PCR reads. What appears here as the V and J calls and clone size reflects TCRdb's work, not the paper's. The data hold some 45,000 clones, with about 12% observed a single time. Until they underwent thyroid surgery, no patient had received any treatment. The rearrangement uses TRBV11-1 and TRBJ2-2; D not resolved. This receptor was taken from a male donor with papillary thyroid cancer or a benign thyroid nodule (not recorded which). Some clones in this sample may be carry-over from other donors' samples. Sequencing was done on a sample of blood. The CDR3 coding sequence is TGTGCCAGCAGCCCCGACTACACCGGGGAGCTGTTTTTT. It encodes CASSPDYTGELFF.